This T cell receptor beta chain is drawn from a study of a mutant IDH1 vaccine in newly diagnosed glioma. Overall study context: Commencement of vaccination occurred 4-6 weeks following radiotherapy alone, or concurrently with temozolomide cycles. Earlier care involved radiotherapy, temozolomide, or both, and the majority received both.

Time point denoted: week 23, last vaccination. Vaccination comprised doses that each held 300 ug of mutant IDH1 20-mer peptide, plus topical imiquimod. The CDR3 is 15 residues long. V lost 5 bases to trimming and J lost 0 bases, with 12 bases between them. From germline, CDR1 is SGHRS and CDR2 YFSETQ. The protocol was immunoSEQ multiplex PCR, while the TCRdb copy is restricted to in-frame clones and leaves out a portion. The table shows about 38,000 clones, with around 81% occurring only once. As to this clone: Its antigen remains unknown.

The material sequenced was PBMCs, taken from a glioma patient whose treatment included an IDH1 peptide vaccine. The J gene is TRBJ2-1, the V gene TRBV5-1; D is uncertain. This clonotype was sampled from a man in his forties with glioma. The CDR3 DNA is TGCGCCAGCAGATCAGATCGCCGCTCCTACAATGAGCAGTTCTTC. It specifies CASRSDRRSYNEQFF.